These 20 T cell receptor beta chains came from one sample sequenced in a study of regulatory and conventional T cells in RAG deficiency. Sequencing was performed with immunoSEQ multiplex PCR; in TCRdb, only in-frame clones are kept and a portion is missing. Among about 30,000 clones listed, roughly 96% were seen once. Conventional CD4+ T cells were sorted from blood as CD25-low CD127-high cells. These same data were also listed under a study on regulatory T cells. As reported in that work: Primers: 52 TRBV forward and 13 TRBJ reverse.

Sequenced input: CD25- CD4+ T cells sorted from blood. Every receptor here comes from a human donor in good health.

The V call is TRBV5-1, the J call TRBJ2-7, with 10 bases fitting TRBD2. Germline V CDR1 and CDR2: SGHRS, YFSETQ. This CDR3 has 15 residues. V trimming: 4 bases; J trimming: 4 bases; junction bases outside the gene matches: 8. The CDR3 reads CASSLERGGRYEQYF. DNA of the CDR3: TGCGCCAGCAGCCTCGAGCGGGGGGGCCGGTACGAGCAGTACTTC.

This chain joins TRBV6-5 and TRBJ2-7, with TRBD1 as a possible D gene (6 bases). The V gene's germline CDR1 is MNHEY and CDR2 SVGAGI. Trimming cost V 6 bases and J 2 bases, with 11 bases left between them. The CDR3 extends over 13 amino acids. CDR3 coding DNA: TGTGCCAGCAGCCGGGACACCACCTACGAGCAGTACTTC. Amino acid sequence: CASSRDTTYEQYF.

The chain carries TRBV6-5 and TRBJ2-7; no clear D gene. The germline V gene encodes CDR1 MNHEY and CDR2 SVGAGI. CDR3 length: 14 amino acids. The germline V and J ends were trimmed by 0 bases and 4 bases, with 10 bases remaining between them. The CDR3 is CASSYSDGRYEQYF. The CDR3 DNA is TGTGCCAGCAGTTACTCTGATGGCCGTTACGAGCAGTACTTC.

This chain uses TRBV2 with TRBJ1-1; 7 bases match TRBD1. V shed 5 bases, J shed 4 bases, and the junction held 10 bases outside the gene matches. The CDR3 extends over 15 amino acids. Germline V lookup: CDR1 SNHLY, CDR2 FYNNEI. CDR3 residues: CASSRMGTGATEAFF. DNA of the CDR3: TGTGCCAGCAGTAGAATGGGTACAGGGGCCACTGAAGCTTTCTTT.

This chain uses TRBV4-1 with TRBJ1-1; D is unresolved. CDR3 length equals 13 residues. Germline-derived CDR1 and CDR2 are MGHRA and YSYEKL. V was clipped by 4 bases and J by 6 bases, with 12 bases between them. The CDR3 DNA sequence: TGCGCCAGCAGCCCTAGGACTGGCCCTGAAGCTTTCTTT. Translated, it gives CASSPRTGPEAFF.

The chain carries TRBV2 and TRBJ2-3, with TRBD2 matching over 10 bases. This CDR3 is 14 amino acids long. V shed 10 bases and J 1 base; nucleotides not matched to a gene: 5. CDR1 is SNHLY and CDR2 is FYNNEI in the germline V gene. CDR3 amino acids: CATLAGVGTDTQYF. The CDR3 region has the DNA TGTGCCACCCTAGCGGGGGTAGGCACAGATACGCAGTATTTT.

The rearrangement links TRBV6-1 to TRBJ2-1, with 9 bases matching TRBD1. Germline CDR1 MNHNS, CDR2 SASEGT. CDR3 length: 15 residues. J lost 7 bases, V lost 6 bases, and 10 bases had no gene match. The CDR3 sequence is CASRDSGTGTNEQFF. CDR3 nucleotides: TGTGCCAGCAGAGACTCCGGGACAGGGACGAATGAGCAGTTCTTC.

V is TRBV27 and J is TRBJ2-3, with 9 nucleotides matching TRBD2. CDR3 size: 18 residues. Germline CDR1 MNHEY, CDR2 SMNVEV (reference sequence). Unmatched junction bases numbered 17, after V lost 5 bases and J lost 5 bases. This CDR3 is CASSTTSNGLAQVDTQYF. CDR3 coding DNA: TGTGCCAGCAGTACAACCTCAAATGGACTAGCGCAGGTAGATACGCAGTATTTT.

CDR3 sequence (DNA): TGTGCCAGCAGTTACTCAGGGAGTCTTAGCAATCAGCCCCAGCATTTT. It codes for CASSYSGSLSNQPQHF. The V gene is TRBV6-5, the J gene TRBJ1-5, with D uncertain. Trimming stripped 0 bases from V and 0 bases from J, with 9 bases between. Germline CDR1 and CDR2: MNHEY and SVGAGI. This CDR3 is 16 amino acids long.

The chain couples TRBV7-2 to TRBJ2-5; 8 nucleotides align to TRBD1. Germline CDR1 SGHTA, CDR2 FQGNSA. The CDR3 sequence is 17 residues long. The V and J ends lost 4 bases and 3 bases, in that order; junction bases with no gene match: 13. In DNA form, the CDR3 reads TGTGCCAGCAGCTCCCAAAACCCCGGGACAGGTAAAGAGACCCAGTACTTC. Its translation is CASSSQNPGTGKETQYF.

The gene calls are TRBV7-8 and TRBJ2-7; 12 bases are a match to TRBD1. Germline CDR1 is SGHVS and CDR2 is FQNEAQ. Trimming removed 5 bases from V and 12 bases from J; junction bases left unmatched: 11. This CDR3 contains 14 residues. The CDR3 loop reads CASSPPGQGARRYF. CDR3 in DNA: TGTGCCAGCAGCCCCCCGGGACAGGGGGCCCGTCGGTACTTC.

This chain connects TRBV7-9 to TRBJ2-2; D not certain. The CDR3 totals 14 residues. V was shortened by 3 bases and J by 10 bases, with 15 bases between the two germline ends. Germline V gene lookup returns CDR1 SEHNR and CDR2 FQNEAQ (reference sequence). The CDR3 DNA reads TGTGCCAGCAGCTTTGTCCAGTCCCTTGCGGAGCTGTTTTTT. This translates into CASSFVQSLAELFF. Full variable domain (rest looked up from reference TRBV7-9 and TRBJ2-2): DTGVSQNPRHKITKRGQNVTFRCDPISEHNRLYWYRQTLGQGPEFLTYFQNEAQLEKSRLLSDRFSAERPKGSFSTLEIQRTEQGDSAMYLCASSFVQSLAELFFGEGSRLTVL.

The chain recombines TRBV5-5 with TRBJ1-3; D is uncertain. Trimming removed 4 bases from V and 2 bases from J, with 10 bases in between. The germline gives CDR1 SGHKS, CDR2 YYEKEE (reference sequence). This CDR3 comprises 14 residues. In DNA, the CDR3 is TGTGCCAGCAGCCTAATCCAGGCTGGAAACACCATATATTTT. Encoded protein: CASSLIQAGNTIYF.

The chain uses TRBV27 and TRBJ2-7, with TRBD1 matching over 9 bases. This CDR3 comprises 14 residues. V was clipped by 5 bases and J by 6 bases; unmatched bases: 8. The germline gives CDR1 MNHEY, CDR2 SMNVEV (reference sequence). CDR3 amino acids: CASSHRGRGGEQYF. CDR3 coding DNA: TGTGCCAGCAGTCACAGGGGGCGGGGTGGCGAGCAGTACTTC.

The chain recombines TRBV5-4 with TRBJ1-1, with TRBD1 as a possible D gene (5 bases). This CDR3 region has 12 residues. Germline CDR1 reads SGHNT; CDR2 reads YYREEE (reference sequence). V lost 4 bases to trimming and J lost 8 bases, with 12 bases between them. As DNA, the CDR3 is TGTGCCAGCAGCCTTGACAGTCGCGAAGCTTTCTTT. Amino acid sequence: CASSLDSREAFF.

This chain links TRBV6-6 with TRBJ2-1, with 7 bases aligning to TRBD1. Germline CDR1 reads MNHNY; CDR2 reads SVGAGI (reference sequence). V was clipped by 4 bases and J by 8 bases; unmatched bases: 5. The CDR3 contains 13 residues. CDR3 nucleotide sequence: TGTGCCAGCAGTTCCGACAGGGTGGATGAGCAGTTCTTC. Translating gives CASSSDRVDEQFF.

This clone appeared a single time. The chain employs TRBV30 and TRBJ2-1; possibly TRBD1 or TRBD2 for D (5 bases each). The CDR3 length is 12 residues. Germline lookup yields CDR1 GTSNPN and CDR2 SVGIG (reference sequence). V lost 7 bases and J lost 4, with 11 bases in between. In DNA, the CDR3 is TGTGCCTCGAGGGGCGGGTACAATGAGCAGTTCTTC. Translation gives CASRGGYNEQFF.

This sequence joins TRBV5-1 and TRBJ2-2; D possibly corresponds to TRBD1 (6 bases). The V and J ends lost 4 bases and 2 bases respectively, with 12 bases between them. CDR3 length: 15 amino acids. CDR1 and CDR2 (germline): SGHRS, YFSETQ. The CDR3 DNA reads as TGCGCCAGCAGCCACCGGGACATAAACACCGGGGAGCTGTTTTTT. This translates into CASSHRDINTGELFF.

The V gene is TRBV7-2, the J gene TRBJ2-5; tentative D call: TRBD2 (5 bases). V was pared by 1 base and J by 3 bases, with 6 bases between. Germline CDR1 is SGHTA and CDR2 is FQGNSA. The CDR3 loop spans 13 amino acids. For the CDR3, the DNA is TGTGCCAGCAGCTTAGGGGGAGAAGAGACCCAGTACTTC. Amino acid sequence: CASSLGGEETQYF.

This chain joins TRBV11-2 and TRBJ1-1, with no clear D. CDR1 and CDR2 from the germline V gene are SGHAT and FQNNGV. The length of the CDR3 is 13 residues. V shed 4 bases and J shed 1 base, with 7 bases lying between them. The DNA for the CDR3 is TGTGCCAGCAGCTCGGACTGGAACACTGAAGCTTTCTTT. Translated, it gives CASSSDWNTEAFF.